A selection of T cell receptor beta chains follows, all from one sample in a study of T cell responses to AZD1222 COVID-19 vaccine. The protocol was immunoSEQ multiplex PCR, while the TCRdb copy is restricted to in-frame clones and leaves out a portion. The profile covers more than 95,000 clones, with roughly 88% appearing a single time and 2% to 3% taken by the ten largest. The sample in question was peripheral blood, obtained on day 0 of AZD1222 vaccination. These receptors came from an adult in good health. Each CDR3 is given with its conserved first and last residue. D genes are given only for firm matches. Rows give clone size only sometimes, using once, few, many, or a class for an expanded clone.

d_gene	v_gene	j_gene	abundance	CDR3aa	CDR3nt
.	TRBV5-1	TRBJ2-7	.	CASSPVHEGSSYEQYF	TGCGCCAGCAGCCCCGTGCACGAGGGCAGCTCCTACGAGCAGTACTTC
.	TRBV19	TRBJ2-1	.	CASTLGAGEQFF	TGTGCCAGTACCTTGGGGGCAGGGGAGCAGTTCTTC
TRBD2	TRBV10-1	TRBJ2-1	.	CASSESDLAAYNEQFF	TGCGCCAGCAGTGAGTCCGATCTAGCGGCCTACAATGAGCAGTTCTTC
.	TRBV6-1	TRBJ2-1	once	CASSETGYNEQFF	TGTGCCAGCAGTGAAACCGGCTACAATGAGCAGTTCTTC
.	TRBV6-5	TRBJ1-1	.	CASSRQSNTEAFF	TGTGCCAGCAGTCGCCAGTCGAACACTGAAGCTTTCTTT
.	TRBV12-3/TRBV12-4	TRBJ1-1	.	CASTIPAGEAFF	TGTGCCAGCACCATACCGGCAGGAGAAGCTTTCTTT
.	TRBV10-1	TRBJ2-5	once	CASSSNLDPTTQYF	TGCGCCAGCAGTTCGAACTTGGACCCCACGACCCAGTACTTC
TRBD2	TRBV3-1/TRBV3-2	TRBJ2-5	.	CASSPSLLTSGGVQETQYF	TGTGCCAGCAGCCCCTCTTTACTTACTAGCGGGGGGGTACAAGAGACCCAGTACTTC
.	TRBV19	TRBJ1-1	few	CASSLRGNSNTEAFF	TGTGCCAGTAGTCTCCGAGGGAACTCGAACACTGAAGCTTTCTTT
.	TRBV21-1	TRBJ1-1	.	CASSKSKEDAGGTEAFF	TGTGCCAGCAGCAAATCTAAAGAGGACGCCGGGGGCACTGAAGCTTTCTTT
.	TRBV19	TRBJ1-1	.	CASSMIYIGTESPEAFF	TGTGCCAGTAGTATGATCTACATCGGGACGGAGAGTCCTGAAGCTTTCTTT
.	TRBV29-1	TRBJ2-7	.	CSVVPGSPSSYEQYF	TGCAGCGTTGTTCCGGGGAGCCCAAGCTCCTACGAGCAGTACTTC
.	TRBV5-1	TRBJ2-5	.	CASSLEGRSETQYF	TGCGCCAGCAGCTTGGAAGGGAGGAGCGAGACCCAGTACTTC
.	TRBV20-1	TRBJ1-2	.	CSARDTGYTF	TGCAGTGCTAGGGACACTGGCTACACCTTC
TRBD2	TRBV4-3	TRBJ2-3	once	CASSQVTSGPWDTQYF	TGCGCCAGCAGCCAAGTAACTAGCGGACCTTGGGATACGCAGTATTTT
.	TRBV19	TRBJ2-7	.	CASSDGPYEQYF	TGTGCCAGTAGTGACGGTCCCTACGAGCAGTACTTC